What follows are 12 T cell receptor beta chains derived from one specimen sequenced in a study of T cell clonality in common variable immunodeficiency. Profiling relied on immunoSEQ multiplex PCR, and the TCRdb table lists in-frame clones only, not all of them. Recorded here are more than 13,000 clones, with no singletons, and the ten leading clones hold roughly 8.1%. No antigen has been assigned to these receptors. Study-level results: Reportedly, TCR beta sequences from common variable immunodeficiency showed fewer deletions and N-nucleotide insertions.

Source material: peripheral blood mononuclear cells. These receptors were collected from a human donor with common variable immunodeficiency.

As regards this clone: The observed sequence ends 3 residues before the CDR3 terminus, with the missing tail filled in from the germline J gene. The chain joins TRBV30 to TRBJ1-2; tentatively, D is TRBD1 (6 bases). This CDR3 region has 11 residues. V gave up 8 bases and J gave up 3 bases, with 10 bases separating them. Germline assignment: CDR1 GTSNPN and CDR2 SVGIG (reference sequence). The CDR3 spells CAHREHYGYTF. Partial CDR3 DNA: TGTGCCCACAGGGAACACTATGGC.

This clone occurred a few times. The read terminates 3 residues ahead of where the CDR3 ends, so the germline J gene completes it. The chain carries TRBV6-1 and TRBJ1-1, with 7 bases lining up with TRBD1. V was clipped by 2 bases and J by 4 bases; unmatched bases: 13. CDR1 is MNHNS, CDR2 SASEGT, per germline. The CDR3 has 17 amino acids. CDR3 loop: CASSESLKGTDATEAFF. The sequenced part of the CDR3 DNA is TGTGCCAGCAGTGAAAGCTTAAAGGGGACAGACGCCACTGAA.

A word on this clone: The read is 3 residues too short to cover the CDR3 end, so that end is filled in from the germline J gene. The rearrangement links TRBV6-2 or TRBV6-3 to TRBJ2-7; D remains unclear. This CDR3 is 13 amino acids long. Germline CDR1 MNHEY, CDR2 SVGEGT. V was clipped by 5 bases and J by 4 bases, with 12 bases between them. The sequenced part of the CDR3 DNA is TGTGCCAGCAGTACCCCCCAACTTTACGAG. Protein product: CASSTPQLYE. The whole CDR3 sequence reads CASSTPQLYEQYF.

This clone was counted only a few times. The CDR3 end is not reached by the read, which stops 3 residues before it; the germline J gene fills it in. V is TRBV19 and J is TRBJ2-3, with 7 bases identical to TRBD1. CDR3 length: 13 amino acids. Germline CDR1 is LNHDA and CDR2 is SQIVND (reference sequence). With V trimmed by 6 bases and J by 7 bases, 7 bases remained unmatched. The DNA read from the CDR3 is TGTGCCAGTAGCGGCAAGACAGGGTATACG. Amino acid sequence: CASSGKTGYT. The complete CDR3 sequence is CASSGKTGYTQYF.

On this clone: Coverage ceases 3 residues before the CDR3 finishes, and the germline J gene fills in the end. V usage is TRBV5-1 and J usage is TRBJ1-1; perhaps TRBD1 as D (5 bases). CDR1 is SGHRS and CDR2 is YFSETQ in the germline V gene. CDR3 length: 14 amino acids. The V end was cut by 0 bases, the J end by 2 bases, with 8 bases between. Here the CDR3 reads CASSLVDSNTEAFF. CDR3 DNA, as far as it was read: TGCGCCAGCAGCTTGGTAGACAGTAACACTGAA.

In this sample, this clone is medium-sized (0.01 to 0.1%). The CDR3 sequence: CASSLSVQKPPRPQHF. The sequenced part of the CDR3 DNA is TGTGCCAGCAGTTTATCGGTTCAAAAGCCACCTCGGCCC. V usage is TRBV12-3 or TRBV12-4 and J usage is TRBJ1-5; D gene ambiguous. The CDR3 end falls 3 residues outside the read, so it is completed with the germline J gene. The CDR3 is made up of 16 amino acids. The V end lost 2 bases, the J end lost 9 bases, and 20 bases lay between the germline ends.

The sample holds a few counts of this clone. The read ends 3 residues early relative to the CDR3; the germline J gene fills the gap. This chain uses TRBV7-6 with TRBJ1-5; a weak D match, TRBD1 (5 bases). The germline CDR1 and CDR2 sequences are SGHVS and FNYEAQ. There are 13 residues in the CDR3. V lost 2 bases and J 6 bases, leaving 8 bases between the germline ends. The CDR3 bases that were read are TGTGCCAGCAGCTTAAAGGGGAGTCAGCCC. This translates into CASSLKGSQP. The whole CDR3 region reads CASSLKGSQPQHF.

On this clone: The read ends 3 residues early relative to the CDR3; the germline J gene fills the gap. The chain is built from TRBV7-9 and TRBJ2-3; D uncertain. From germline, CDR1 is SEHNR and CDR2 FQNEAQ (reference sequence). Trimming shortened V by 1 base and J by 5 bases, and 10 bases separated the two germline ends. The CDR3 runs 14 residues. CDR3 region: CASSLDVRGDTQYF. Partial CDR3 DNA: TGTGCCAGCAGCTTAGATGTGAGAGGAGATACG.

As to this clone: The CDR3 goes on 3 residues after the read ends, and that part is filled in from the germline J gene. The chain employs TRBV2 and TRBJ2-1, with D possibly matching TRBD2 (5 bases). Germline-derived CDR1 and CDR2 are SNHLY and FYNNEI. Trimming pared 7 bases from V and 3 bases from J, leaving 19 bases between. This CDR3 contains 16 residues. The DNA read from the CDR3 is TGTGCCAGCAATATGTTAAGCGGCGTTATCTACAATGAG. Translation: CASNMLSGVIYNE. The entire CDR3 is CASNMLSGVIYNEQFF.

In regard to this clone: The read halts 3 residues ahead of the CDR3 end, with the missing end drawn from the germline J gene. The V gene is TRBV5-1, the J gene TRBJ2-7; TRBD2 aligns across 11 bases. The CDR3 totals 18 residues. Germline V gene lookup returns CDR1 SGHRS and CDR2 YFSETQ. V lost 4 bases to trimming and J lost 1 base; unmatched junction nucleotides: 13. CDR3 DNA (partial): TGCGCCAGCAGCCTGAACGGGGCTAGCGGGGGGCAGTCCTACGAG. Translation: CASSLNGASGGQSYE. The entire CDR3 protein reads CASSLNGASGGQSYEQYF.

Of note for this clone: The CDR3 end is not reached by the read, which stops 3 residues before it; the germline J gene fills it in. This chain joins TRBV2 and TRBJ1-5; D uncertain. CDR1 SNHLY and CDR2 FYNNEI come from the germline V gene. This CDR3 contains 13 residues. Trimming took off 8 bases at V and 1 base at J, with 9 bases between the two ends. The part of the CDR3 DNA that was read is TGTGCCAGCTCGTTTTCGAGCAATCAGCCC. Translated, it gives CASSFSSNQP. The CDR3 in full is CASSFSSNQPQHF.

In its sample, this clone ranks as medium-sized. Read coverage stops 3 residues before the CDR3 terminus; the germline J gene supplies the remainder. The chain is built from TRBV18 and TRBJ2-5, with 11 bases fitting TRBD2. The germline gives CDR1 KGHSH, CDR2 LQKENI. This CDR3 is built from 16 residues. After removal of 1 base from V and 5 bases from J, the junction contained 6 bases not matched to a gene. Incomplete CDR3 DNA: TGTGCCAGCTCACCACGAGTAGCGGGGGGGCCGGAGACC. It specifies CASSPRVAGGPET. The CDR3 in full is CASSPRVAGGPETQYF. Full variable domain (outside the CDR3, taken from reference TRBV18 and TRBJ2-5): NAGVMQNPRHLVRRRGQEARLRCSPMKGHSHVYWYRQLPEEGLKFMVYLQKENIIDESGMPKERFSAEFPKEGPSILRIQQVVRGDSAAYFCASSPRVAGGPETQYFGPGTRLLVL.